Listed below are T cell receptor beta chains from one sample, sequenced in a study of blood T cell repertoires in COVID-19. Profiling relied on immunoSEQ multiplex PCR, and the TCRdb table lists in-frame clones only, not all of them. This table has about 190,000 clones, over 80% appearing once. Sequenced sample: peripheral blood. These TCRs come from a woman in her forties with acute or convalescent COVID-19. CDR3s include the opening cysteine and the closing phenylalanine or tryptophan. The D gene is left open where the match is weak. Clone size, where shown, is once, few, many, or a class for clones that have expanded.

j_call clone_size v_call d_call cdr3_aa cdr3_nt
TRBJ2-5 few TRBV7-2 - CASSLVRETQYF TGTGCCAGCAGCTTAGTCCGGGAGACCCAGTACTTC
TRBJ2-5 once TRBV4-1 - CASSLRTSSETQYF TGCGCCAGCAGTTTAAGGACTTCTTCGGAGACCCAGTACTTC
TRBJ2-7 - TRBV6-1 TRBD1 CASSEPLTGGSYEQYF TGTGCCAGCAGTGAACCCCTGACAGGGGGGTCCTACGAGCAGTACTTC
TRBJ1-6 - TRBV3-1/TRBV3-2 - CASSQASGQMNSLLHF TGTGCCAGCAGCCAAGCATCAGGACAGATGAATTCACTCCTCCACTTT
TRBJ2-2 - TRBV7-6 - CASSLGIRGTSGELFF TGTGCCAGCAGCTTAGGCATTCGGGGGACTTCCGGGGAGCTGTTTTTT
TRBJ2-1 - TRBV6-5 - CASYLGNEQFF TGTGCCAGTTACCTCGGCAATGAGCAGTTCTTC
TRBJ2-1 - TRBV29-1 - CSVEGHYSYNEQFF TGCAGCGTTGAAGGCCACTACTCCTACAATGAGCAGTTCTTC
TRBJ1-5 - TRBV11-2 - CASSLEEGSQPQHF TGTGCCAGCAGCTTAGAGGAGGGTAGTCAGCCCCAGCATTTT
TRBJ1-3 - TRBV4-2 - CASSQDFLAGAGNTIYF TGTGCCAGCAGCCAAGATTTTTTGGCAGGGGCAGGAAACACCATATATTTT
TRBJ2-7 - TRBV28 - CASSLFYRDYEQYF TGTGCCAGCAGTTTATTCTACAGGGACTACGAGCAGTACTTC
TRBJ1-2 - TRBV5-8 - CASSFLGGGYTF TGTGCCAGCAGCTTTTTAGGAGGTGGCTACACCTTC
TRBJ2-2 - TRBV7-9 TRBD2 CASRPSTGGRTGELFF TGTGCCAGCAGGCCCTCGACGGGGGGGCGTACCGGGGAGCTGTTTTTT
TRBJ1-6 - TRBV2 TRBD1 CASSEGQGLISNLHF TGTGCCAGCAGTGAGGGACAGGGCCTTATTTCAAACCTCCACTTT
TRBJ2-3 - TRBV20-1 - CSASRGTDTQYF TGCAGTGCTAGTCGGGGCACAGATACGCAGTATTTT
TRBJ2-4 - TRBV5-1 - CASSFRGAAGKNIQYF TGCGCCAGCAGCTTCAGAGGGGCAGCGGGCAAAAACATTCAGTACTTC
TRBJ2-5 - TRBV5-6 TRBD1 CASSLAVRDRAQETQYF TGTGCCAGCAGCTTGGCTGTGCGGGACAGGGCCCAAGAGACCCAGTACTTC
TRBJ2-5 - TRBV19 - CASSYGSQETQYF TGTGCCAGTTCCTACGGGTCCCAAGAGACCCAGTACTTC
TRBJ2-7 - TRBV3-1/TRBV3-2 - CASSQGWGPEQYF TGTGCCAGCAGCCAAGGATGGGGCCCCGAGCAGTACTTC
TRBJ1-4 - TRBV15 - CATSRQATNEKLFF TGTGCCACCAGCAGACAGGCAACTAATGAAAAACTGTTTTTT
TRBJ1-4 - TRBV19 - CASSTGMTNEKLFF TGTGCCAGTTCTACAGGGATGACTAATGAAAAACTGTTTTTT
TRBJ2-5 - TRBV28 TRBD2 CASSRSQLAGEATQYF TGTGCCAGCAGTCGCAGCCAACTAGCGGGAGAGGCGACCCAGTACTTC
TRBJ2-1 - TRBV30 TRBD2 CAWSVGGGPYNEQFF TGTGCCTGGAGTGTCGGCGGGGGGCCCTACAATGAGCAGTTCTTC
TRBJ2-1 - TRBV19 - CASSNAGGQTNEQFF TGTGCCAGTAGCAACGCAGGGGGGCAAACCAATGAGCAGTTCTTC
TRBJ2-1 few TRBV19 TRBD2 CASSQSGDIGEQFF TGTGCCAGTAGTCAAAGCGGGGATATTGGTGAGCAGTTCTTC
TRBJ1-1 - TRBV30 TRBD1 CAWSVKRRGPHTEAFF TGTGCCTGGAGTGTGAAAAGGAGGGGGCCTCACACTGAAGCTTTCTTT
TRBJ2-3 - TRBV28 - CASSLASGDTQYF TGTGCCAGCAGTTTAGCGTCTGGAGATACGCAGTATTTT
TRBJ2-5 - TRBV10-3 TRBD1 CAISATGGRSETQYF TGTGCCATCAGTGCGACAGGGGGGCGTTCAGAGACCCAGTACTTC
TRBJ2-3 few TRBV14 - CASSPYVQSTDTQYF TGTGCCAGCAGCCCCTATGTCCAAAGCACAGATACGCAGTATTTT
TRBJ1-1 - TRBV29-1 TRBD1 CSVEVQGGTEAFF TGCAGCGTTGAAGTACAGGGGGGCACTGAAGCTTTCTTT
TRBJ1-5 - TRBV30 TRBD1 CAWNPGQNQPQHF TGTGCCTGGAACCCGGGACAGAATCAGCCCCAGCATTTT
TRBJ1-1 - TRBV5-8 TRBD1 CASSRRRGLSTEAFF TGTGCCAGCAGCCGACGAAGGGGGCTGAGCACTGAAGCTTTCTTT
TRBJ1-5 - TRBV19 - CASRFRSLNANQPQHF TGTGCCAGTAGATTTCGGAGCCTCAACGCTAATCAGCCCCAGCATTTT
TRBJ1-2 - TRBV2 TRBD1 CASREWDRESGGYTF TGTGCCAGCAGAGAGTGGGACAGGGAATCAGGTGGCTACACCTTC
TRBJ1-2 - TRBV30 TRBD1 CAWSLGQGAYGYTF TGTGCCTGGAGTTTAGGGCAGGGGGCTTATGGCTACACCTTC
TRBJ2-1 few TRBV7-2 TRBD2 CASSDGLAGLNNEQFF TGTGCCAGCAGCGATGGACTAGCGGGACTAAACAATGAGCAGTTCTTC
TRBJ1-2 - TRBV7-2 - CASSLYSNYGYTF TGTGCCAGCAGCTTATACTCCAACTATGGCTACACCTTC
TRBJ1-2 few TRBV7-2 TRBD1 CASRDRDRGGRLIF TGTGCCAGCAGAGACCGGGACAGGGGCGGCCGGTTAATCTTC
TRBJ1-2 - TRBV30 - CAWSVGLGTSLGYTF TGTGCCTGGAGTGTAGGATTGGGCACCAGTCTGGGCTACACCTTC
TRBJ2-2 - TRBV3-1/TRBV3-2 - CASSQGHRRTGELFF TGTGCCAGCAGCCAGGGACACCGCAGGACCGGGGAGCTGTTTTTT
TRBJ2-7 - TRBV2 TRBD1 CASSWTGSSYEQYF TGTGCCAGCTCTTGGACAGGGTCGTCCTACGAGCAGTACTTC
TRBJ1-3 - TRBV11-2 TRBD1 CASSLTGVSGNTIYF TGTGCCAGCAGTCTTACAGGGGTCTCTGGAAACACCATATATTTT
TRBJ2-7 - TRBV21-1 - CASSTSRQGSEQYF TGTGCCAGCAGCACCTCTAGACAGGGTTCCGAGCAGTACTTC
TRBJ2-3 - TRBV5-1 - CASSPVGGISTDTQYF TGCGCCAGCAGCCCAGTAGGCGGGATTAGCACAGATACGCAGTATTTT
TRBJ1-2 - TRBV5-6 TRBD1 CASSPQGQPYGYTF TGTGCCAGCAGCCCTCAGGGACAGCCGTATGGCTACACCTTC
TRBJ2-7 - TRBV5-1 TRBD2 CASSLETSGRAYEQYF TGCGCCAGCAGCTTGGAGACTAGCGGGAGGGCCTACGAGCAGTACTTC
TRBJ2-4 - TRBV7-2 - CASSLARGAGKNIQYF TGTGCCAGCAGCTTAGCCAGGGGGGCAGGTAAAAACATTCAGTACTTC
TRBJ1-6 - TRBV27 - CASRKTGGFNSPLHF TGTGCCAGCAGAAAGACAGGAGGCTTCAATTCACCCCTCCACTTT